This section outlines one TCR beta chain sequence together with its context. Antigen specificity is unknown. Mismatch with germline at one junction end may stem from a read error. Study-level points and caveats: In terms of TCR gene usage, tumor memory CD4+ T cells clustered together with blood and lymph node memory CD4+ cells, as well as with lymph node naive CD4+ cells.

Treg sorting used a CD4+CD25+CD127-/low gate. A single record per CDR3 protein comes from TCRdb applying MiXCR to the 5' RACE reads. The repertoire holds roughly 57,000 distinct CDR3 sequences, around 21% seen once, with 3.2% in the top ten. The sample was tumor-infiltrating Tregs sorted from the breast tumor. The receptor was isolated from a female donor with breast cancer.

The CDR3 loop reads CASSQQGEKNTEAFF. The CDR3 DNA reads TGCGCCAGCAGTCAACAGGGTGAAAAGAACACTGAAGCTTTTTTC. The chain carries TRBV4-1 and TRBJ1-1, with a tentative D call TRBD1 (6 bases). CDR3 length equals 15 residues. Germline V CDR1 and CDR2: MGHRA, YSYEKL.